Sequencing of this T cell receptor (beta chain) was carried out in a study of human T cells and chemical hapten exposure. A single record per CDR3 protein comes from TCRdb applying MiXCR to the RACE reads. Altogether some 80,000 distinct CDR3 sequences are present, more than 9% being singletons, with the ten largest covering roughly 1.5%. V dropped 2 bases and J dropped 5 bases, with 9 bases sitting between them. The length of the CDR3 is 13 residues. Looked up from germline, CDR1 is SGDLS and CDR2 is YYNGEE. In this sample, this clonotype turned up a few times. Specified time point: patch test 2, 6 weeks after DPC sensitization. Noted treatment: therapeutic diphenylcyclopropenone sensitization with weekly scalp DPC.

This receptor was obtained from a man in his late teens or twenties with alopecia areata. Some clones in this sample may be carry-over from other donors' samples. The chain joins TRBV9 to TRBJ2-3; D gene uncertain. The specimen comprised whole blood, sampled in connection with sensitization to the hapten diphenylcyclopropenone (DPC). This chain's CDR3 is CASSVLIGDTQYF. The CDR3 DNA follows: TGTGCCAGCAGCGTTCTTATTGGAGATACGCAGTATTTT.